Listed here is a single T cell receptor beta chain. Its antigen is not identified. These data belong to a study of graft-versus-host responses after intestinal transplantation. Overall study results and limits: GvH clones detected in recipient marrow included some appearing first in ileum or blood.

Here immunoSEQ multiplex PCR was the method, and the copy in TCRdb shows in-frame clones only, minus some. The sample lists 90,000 to 150,000 clones; 90% to 95% were seen once. The CDR3 has 15 amino acids. The J segment lost 6 bases and the V segment lost 4 bases, leaving 6 bases of the junction unmatched. Germline V CDR1 and CDR2: MRHNA, SNTAGT. The rearrangement links TRBV6-4 to TRBJ2-1; 10 bases map to TRBD2. This specimen consisted of unstimulated CD4+ T cells sorted from spleen or lymph node cells, obtained before intestinal transplant. The sequence derives from a human donor who received an intestinal transplant. The CDR3 DNA is TGTGCCAGCAGTGTCTCTTGGACTAGCGGCAATGAGCAGTTCTTC. As protein: CASSVSWTSGNEQFF.